This T cell receptor (beta chain) was captured by sequencing in a study of identical twins. Via MiXCR, TCRdb re-called the 5' RACE reads, giving one row per CDR3 protein. The data show about 460,000 distinct CDR3 sequences, approximately 14% seen once. Note on this clonotype: The antigen is undetermined.

Findings and limits, study-wide: Rather than following the same donors, the conclusions depended on cross-sectional statistical analysis. Some out-of-frame alpha sequences were shared by twins, and these showed excess low generation probability.

This CDR3 region has 15 residues. V lost 5 bases and J lost 4; bases outside the gene matches: 11. Germline loops: CDR1 DFQATT, CDR2 SNEGSKA (reference sequence). This sample also appeared in a second study, on yellow fever vaccine responses in identical twins. From that study: Among the twins, the vaccine T cell response reportedly seemed partly convergent and partly personalized.

The clonotype originates from a woman between 18 and 29 years old in good health. Material: CD4+ T cells sorted from blood. The V gene is TRBV20-1, the J gene TRBJ2-7; 10 bases are a match to TRBD1. The CDR3 here is CSALKTRDRGYEQYF. CDR3 nucleotide sequence: TGCAGTGCTCTAAAAACCCGGGACAGGGGTTACGAGCAGTACTTC.